This is a list of T cell receptor beta chains from one sample in a study of blood T cells in healthy people across ages. From the 5' RACE reads, TCRdb called clonotypes with MiXCR, one entry per CDR3 protein. This sample has around 520,000 distinct CDR3 sequences; roughly a quarter occur once, and the top ten carry approximately 3.6%. This same sample was also part of a study on T cells of mothers and their children.

The sequenced sample consisted of blood. The receptors shown here come from a boy aged 2 to 10 in good health. The CDR3 runs from the conserved cysteine through the conserved F or W. The order of the fields is CDR3 length, V gene, clone size, J gene, D gene, CDR3 DNA, CDR3 protein. A D gene is named only where the DNA matches it firmly. Part of the rows lack a size; the others show once, few, many or a class for expanded clones.

cdr3_length: 15
v_call: TRBV2
clone_size: NA
j_call: TRBJ2-1
d_call: TRBD2
cdr3_nt: TGTGCCAGTAGCCCCGGACTAGCGTGGTACAATGAGCAGTTCTTC
cdr3_aa: CASSPGLAWYNEQFF

cdr3_length: 15
v_call: TRBV6-6
clone_size: few
j_call: TRBJ2-6
d_call: NA
cdr3_nt: TGTGCCAGCAGTTTCCGACTCTCTGGGGCCAACGTCCTGACTTTC
cdr3_aa: CASSFRLSGANVLTF

cdr3_length: 13
v_call: TRBV29-1
clone_size: NA
j_call: TRBJ1-1
d_call: TRBD1
cdr3_nt: TGCAGCGGCCGGACAGGGATGAACACTGAAGCTTTCTTT
cdr3_aa: CSGRTGMNTEAFF

cdr3_length: 13
v_call: TRBV30
clone_size: few
j_call: TRBJ2-5
d_call: NA
cdr3_nt: TGTGCCTGGAGGACCCTGAGTTCGGAGACCCAGTACTTC
cdr3_aa: CAWRTLSSETQYF

cdr3_length: 14
v_call: TRBV7-2
clone_size: few
j_call: TRBJ2-3
d_call: NA
cdr3_nt: TGTGCCAGCAGCATCTTAACTAGCACAGATACGCAGTATTTT
cdr3_aa: CASSILTSTDTQYF

cdr3_length: 18
v_call: TRBV3-1
clone_size: NA
j_call: TRBJ2-5
d_call: TRBD2
cdr3_nt: TGTGCCAGCAGCCAAGAAGAACGGGCTAGCGGGCTCCAAGAGACCCAGTACTTC
cdr3_aa: CASSQEERASGLQETQYF

cdr3_length: 16
v_call: TRBV7-8
clone_size: NA
j_call: TRBJ2-7
d_call: NA
cdr3_nt: TGTGCCAGCAGCTTAGGAGGAGGGGGGCATCCCTACCAGCAGTACTTC
cdr3_aa: CASSLGGGGHPYQQYF

cdr3_length: 14
v_call: TRBV20-1
clone_size: NA
j_call: TRBJ2-7
d_call: TRBD2
cdr3_nt: TGCAGTGCTAGTGGTAGCGGGAGGGCCTACGAGCAGTACTTC
cdr3_aa: CSASGSGRAYEQYF

cdr3_length: 14
v_call: TRBV2
clone_size: few
j_call: TRBJ2-7
d_call: NA
cdr3_nt: TGTGCCAGCAGACCTTTGGATAACGCCTACGAGCAGTACTTC
cdr3_aa: CASRPLDNAYEQYF

cdr3_length: 16
v_call: TRBV27
clone_size: NA
j_call: TRBJ2-1
d_call: TRBD2
cdr3_nt: TGTGCCAGCAGTTTATTGGGGACTAGCGGGAGCAATGAGCAGTTCTTC
cdr3_aa: CASSLLGTSGSNEQFF

cdr3_length: 13
v_call: TRBV20-1
clone_size: NA
j_call: TRBJ2-7
d_call: NA
cdr3_nt: TGCAGTGCTTGGATAACAGGGAGGAACGAGCAGTACTTC
cdr3_aa: CSAWITGRNEQYF

cdr3_length: 16
v_call: TRBV4-1
clone_size: few
j_call: TRBJ2-5
d_call: TRBD2
cdr3_nt: TGCGCCAGCAGCCCCCGACTAGCGGCGTACCAAGAGACCCAGTACTTC
cdr3_aa: CASSPRLAAYQETQYF

cdr3_length: 13
v_call: TRBV3-1
clone_size: NA
j_call: TRBJ2-1
d_call: NA
cdr3_nt: TGTGCCAGCAGCCAAGATCTACGGGGAGAGCAGTTCTTC
cdr3_aa: CASSQDLRGEQFF

cdr3_length: 17
v_call: TRBV11-2
clone_size: NA
j_call: TRBJ2-1
d_call: TRBD2
cdr3_nt: TGTGCCAGCAGCTTAGTGAAACTAGCGGGAGGTCGGGATGAGCAGTTCTTC
cdr3_aa: CASSLVKLAGGRDEQFF

cdr3_length: 16
v_call: TRBV7-2
clone_size: few
j_call: TRBJ2-7
d_call: TRBD2
cdr3_nt: TGTGCCAGCAGCACCTGGACTAGCACCAGCTCCTACGAGCAGTACTTC
cdr3_aa: CASSTWTSTSSYEQYF

cdr3_length: 14
v_call: TRBV11-3
clone_size: NA
j_call: TRBJ2-3
d_call: TRBD1
cdr3_nt: TGTGCCAGCTCCCCCAGGGACAGCGAGGATACGCAGTATTTT
cdr3_aa: CASSPRDSEDTQYF

cdr3_length: 14
v_call: TRBV7-9
clone_size: NA
j_call: TRBJ2-5
d_call: NA
cdr3_nt: TGTGCCAGCAGCTTCTACGGGCTGCAAGAGACCCAGTACTTC
cdr3_aa: CASSFYGLQETQYF

cdr3_length: 15
v_call: TRBV20-1
clone_size: NA
j_call: TRBJ2-3
d_call: TRBD2
cdr3_nt: TGCAGTGCTAGTACTAGCGGGGGGCCTCCAGATACGCAGTATTTT
cdr3_aa: CSASTSGGPPDTQYF

cdr3_length: 12
v_call: TRBV12-5
clone_size: NA
j_call: TRBJ2-2
d_call: NA
cdr3_nt: TGTGCTAGTGGCCCTTCCACCGGGGAGCTGTTTTTT
cdr3_aa: CASGPSTGELFF

cdr3_length: 15
v_call: TRBV5-1
clone_size: many
j_call: TRBJ2-3
d_call: TRBD2
cdr3_nt: TGCGCCAGCAGCTCCCTAGCGGGGGGCACAGATACGCAGTATTTT
cdr3_aa: CASSSLAGGTDTQYF

cdr3_length: 14
v_call: TRBV12-3/TRBV12-4
clone_size: once
j_call: TRBJ1-4
d_call: NA
cdr3_nt: TGTGCCCGCAGTGGGGCCACCGATAATGAAAAACTGTTTTTT
cdr3_aa: CARSGATDNEKLFF

cdr3_length: 14
v_call: TRBV5-1
clone_size: NA
j_call: TRBJ2-5
d_call: NA
cdr3_nt: TGCGCCAGCAGCGGGGGTCGGAGTGAGGAGACCCAGTACTTC
cdr3_aa: CASSGGRSEETQYF

cdr3_length: 14
v_call: TRBV29-1
clone_size: few
j_call: TRBJ2-5
d_call: NA
cdr3_nt: TGCAGCGTTGAAGATTTGGGAGTGAGGGAGACCCAGTACTTC
cdr3_aa: CSVEDLGVRETQYF

cdr3_length: 13
v_call: TRBV4-1
clone_size: NA
j_call: TRBJ1-4
d_call: NA
cdr3_nt: TGCGCCAGCCAACGGACAACTAATGAAAAACTGTTTTTT
cdr3_aa: CASQRTTNEKLFF

cdr3_length: 15
v_call: TRBV20-1
clone_size: few
j_call: TRBJ2-5
d_call: TRBD2
cdr3_nt: TGCAGTGCTAGACGCATCGGGACTAGTTGGCAGACCCAGTACTTC
cdr3_aa: CSARRIGTSWQTQYF

cdr3_length: 13
v_call: TRBV5-1
clone_size: NA
j_call: TRBJ1-1
d_call: NA
cdr3_nt: TGCGCCAGCAGCCCGGGGCCCAAGACTGAAGCTTTCTTT
cdr3_aa: CASSPGPKTEAFF

cdr3_length: 16
v_call: TRBV12-3/TRBV12-4
clone_size: NA
j_call: TRBJ2-3
d_call: TRBD2
cdr3_nt: TGTGCCAGCAGGCCGCCGGGACTAGCGGGAACAGATACGCAGTATTTT
cdr3_aa: CASRPPGLAGTDTQYF

cdr3_length: 15
v_call: TRBV7-9
clone_size: once
j_call: TRBJ2-7
d_call: TRBD2
cdr3_nt: TGTGCCAGCAGCTCGACTAGCGGGAGACCCTACGAGCAGTACTTC
cdr3_aa: CASSSTSGRPYEQYF

cdr3_length: 16
v_call: TRBV6-5
clone_size: few
j_call: TRBJ2-6
d_call: NA
cdr3_nt: TGTGCCAGCAGTTATTTCGGCGGGTCTGAGGCCAACGTCCTGACTTTC
cdr3_aa: CASSYFGGSEANVLTF

cdr3_length: 14
v_call: TRBV20-1
clone_size: few
j_call: TRBJ2-7
d_call: TRBD2
cdr3_nt: TGCAGTGCTAGCGGGCTAGCGGTCTCCTACGAGCAGTACTTC
cdr3_aa: CSASGLAVSYEQYF

cdr3_length: 15
v_call: TRBV24-1
clone_size: few
j_call: TRBJ2-7
d_call: NA
cdr3_nt: TGTGCCACCAGTGATCCTGACAGGGAGGCCTACGAGCAGTACTTC
cdr3_aa: CATSDPDREAYEQYF

cdr3_length: 16
v_call: TRBV7-9
clone_size: NA
j_call: TRBJ1-5
d_call: TRBD1
cdr3_nt: TGTGCCAGCAGCTTAGCTGTGGGACAGCTGAATCAGCCCCAGCATTTT
cdr3_aa: CASSLAVGQLNQPQHF

cdr3_length: 12
v_call: TRBV3-1
clone_size: few
j_call: TRBJ1-6
d_call: NA
cdr3_nt: TGTGCCAGCAGCCAGACAATCCCACCCCTCCACTTT
cdr3_aa: CASSQTIPPLHF

cdr3_length: 12
v_call: TRBV20-1
clone_size: NA
j_call: TRBJ1-2
d_call: NA
cdr3_nt: TGCAGTGCTAGAGGAGGGGGCTATGGCTACACCTTC
cdr3_aa: CSARGGGYGYTF

cdr3_length: 16
v_call: TRBV5-1
clone_size: NA
j_call: TRBJ2-7
d_call: NA
cdr3_nt: TGCGCCAGCACCATTGGTGTGGGGGCGGTATCCTACGAGCAGTACTTC
cdr3_aa: CASTIGVGAVSYEQYF

cdr3_length: 13
v_call: TRBV3-1
clone_size: NA
j_call: TRBJ2-7
d_call: NA
cdr3_nt: TGTGCCAGCAGCCAATCGGGACTTTACGAGCAGTACTTC
cdr3_aa: CASSQSGLYEQYF

cdr3_length: 14
v_call: TRBV4-1
clone_size: few
j_call: TRBJ1-4
d_call: NA
cdr3_nt: TGCGCCAGCAGCCCCGGAGTGGGTAATGAAAAACTGTTTTTT
cdr3_aa: CASSPGVGNEKLFF

cdr3_length: 15
v_call: TRBV3-1
clone_size: NA
j_call: TRBJ2-4
d_call: NA
cdr3_nt: TGTGCCAGCAGCCAAGCCTCCTCCGACCGAAACATTCAGTACTTC
cdr3_aa: CASSQASSDRNIQYF

cdr3_length: 15
v_call: TRBV4-1
clone_size: NA
j_call: TRBJ2-7
d_call: TRBD1
cdr3_nt: TGCGCCAGCAGCCAAACCCCGGGACAGGGGTACGAGCAGTACTTC
cdr3_aa: CASSQTPGQGYEQYF

cdr3_length: 15
v_call: TRBV12-3/TRBV12-4
clone_size: NA
j_call: TRBJ2-7
d_call: NA
cdr3_nt: TGTGCCAGCAGCTCCCCGGGGACGGGTCTAAGGGAGCAGTACTTC
cdr3_aa: CASSSPGTGLREQYF

cdr3_length: 14
v_call: TRBV6-5
clone_size: many
j_call: TRBJ1-5
d_call: TRBD1
cdr3_nt: TGTGCCAGCAGTTTGACAGGGGGCAGTCAGCCCCAGCATTTT
cdr3_aa: CASSLTGGSQPQHF

cdr3_length: 12
v_call: TRBV10-3
clone_size: few
j_call: TRBJ2-7
d_call: NA
cdr3_nt: TGTGCCATCAGTGCCGGGAGCTACGAGCAGTACTTC
cdr3_aa: CAISAGSYEQYF

cdr3_length: 15
v_call: TRBV5-4
clone_size: NA
j_call: TRBJ2-3
d_call: NA
cdr3_nt: TGTGCCAGCAGCTTGGGTGGGAGCGGCACAGATGCGCAGTATTTT
cdr3_aa: CASSLGGSGTDAQYF

cdr3_length: 15
v_call: TRBV7-9
clone_size: NA
j_call: TRBJ2-7
d_call: TRBD1
cdr3_nt: TGTGCCAGCAGCCTGGGACAGGGCTATACCTACGAGCAGTACTTC
cdr3_aa: CASSLGQGYTYEQYF

cdr3_length: 18
v_call: TRBV4-1
clone_size: few
j_call: TRBJ2-7
d_call: TRBD1
cdr3_nt: TGCGCCAGCAGCCTCAGAGGCGGGACAGGAGGTTTCCAATACGAGCAGTACTTC
cdr3_aa: CASSLRGGTGGFQYEQYF

cdr3_length: 12
v_call: TRBV27
clone_size: NA
j_call: TRBJ1-4
d_call: NA
cdr3_nt: TGTGCCAGCAGTTCAGGTTACGAAAAACTGTTTTTT
cdr3_aa: CASSSGYEKLFF

cdr3_length: 16
v_call: TRBV4-1
clone_size: few
j_call: TRBJ2-1
d_call: TRBD2
cdr3_nt: TGCGCCAGCAGCCAGGTCCTAACGGGAGGGGGCAATGAGCAGTTCTTC
cdr3_aa: CASSQVLTGGGNEQFF

cdr3_length: 15
v_call: TRBV5-5
clone_size: many
j_call: TRBJ2-1
d_call: NA
cdr3_nt: TGTGCCAGCAGCTTGCTAGCTCCGGATTACAATGAGCAGTTCTTC
cdr3_aa: CASSLLAPDYNEQFF

cdr3_length: 15
v_call: TRBV14
clone_size: few
j_call: TRBJ1-4
d_call: NA
cdr3_nt: TGTGCCAGCAGCCCTCGGGCGCGAACTAATGAAAAACTGTTTTTT
cdr3_aa: CASSPRARTNEKLFF